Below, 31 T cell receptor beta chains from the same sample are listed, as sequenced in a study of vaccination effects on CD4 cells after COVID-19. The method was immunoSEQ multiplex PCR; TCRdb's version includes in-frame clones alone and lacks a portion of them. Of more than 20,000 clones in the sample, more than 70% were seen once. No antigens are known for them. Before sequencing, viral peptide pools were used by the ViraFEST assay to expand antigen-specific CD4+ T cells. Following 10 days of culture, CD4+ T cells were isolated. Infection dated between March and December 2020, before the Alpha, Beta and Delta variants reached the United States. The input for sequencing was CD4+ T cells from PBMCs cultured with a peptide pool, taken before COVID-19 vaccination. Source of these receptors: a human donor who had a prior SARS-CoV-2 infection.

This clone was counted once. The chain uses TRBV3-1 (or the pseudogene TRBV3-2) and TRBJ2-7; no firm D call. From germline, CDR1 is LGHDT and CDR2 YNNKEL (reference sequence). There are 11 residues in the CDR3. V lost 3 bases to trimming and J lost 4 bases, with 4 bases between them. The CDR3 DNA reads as TGTGCCAGCAGCCAGTTTTACGAGCAGTACTTC. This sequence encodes CASSQFYEQYF.

DNA for the CDR3: TGTGCCAGCACCTTTTGGGGGAGACTAGCGGGAACCTACGAGCAGTACTTC. This gives the protein CASTFWGRLAGTYEQYF. The chain carries TRBV5-6 and TRBJ2-7; 11 bases fit TRBD2. In germline, CDR1 is SGHDT, CDR2 YYEEEE. The length of the CDR3 is 17 residues. The ends lost 6 bases at V and 2 bases at J; junction bases unmatched: 13.

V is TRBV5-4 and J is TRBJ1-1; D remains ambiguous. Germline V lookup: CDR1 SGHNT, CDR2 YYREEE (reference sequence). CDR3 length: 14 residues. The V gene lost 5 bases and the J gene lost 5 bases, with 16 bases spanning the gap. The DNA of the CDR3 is TGTGCCAGCAGACCCGGTGGTACGGGTACTGAAGCTTTCTTT. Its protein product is CASRPGGTGTEAFF.

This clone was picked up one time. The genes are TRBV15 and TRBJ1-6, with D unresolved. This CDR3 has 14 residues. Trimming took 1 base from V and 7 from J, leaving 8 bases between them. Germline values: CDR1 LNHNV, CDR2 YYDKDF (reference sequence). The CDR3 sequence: CATSRAGTNSPLHF. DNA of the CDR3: TGTGCCACCAGCAGAGCTGGAACCAATTCACCCCTCCACTTT.

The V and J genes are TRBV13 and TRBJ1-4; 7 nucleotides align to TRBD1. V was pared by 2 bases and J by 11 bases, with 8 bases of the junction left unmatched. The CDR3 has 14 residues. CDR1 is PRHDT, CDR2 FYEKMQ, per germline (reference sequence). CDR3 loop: CASSLLIEGQKLFF. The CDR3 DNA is TGTGCCAGCAGCTTATTAATAGAGGGACAGAAACTGTTTTTT.

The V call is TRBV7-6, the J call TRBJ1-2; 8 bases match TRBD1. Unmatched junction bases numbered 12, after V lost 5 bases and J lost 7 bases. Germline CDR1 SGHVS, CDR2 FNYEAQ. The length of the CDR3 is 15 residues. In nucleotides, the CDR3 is TGTGCCAGCAGCCAAGCATCGACAGGGGATGGTGGCTACACCTTC. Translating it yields CASSQASTGDGGYTF.

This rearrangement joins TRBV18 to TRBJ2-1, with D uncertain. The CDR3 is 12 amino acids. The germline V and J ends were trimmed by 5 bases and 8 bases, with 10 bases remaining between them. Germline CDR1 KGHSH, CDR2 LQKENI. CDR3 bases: TGTGCCAGCTCAAATTCCCGTGATGAGCAGTTCTTC. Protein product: CASSNSRDEQFF.

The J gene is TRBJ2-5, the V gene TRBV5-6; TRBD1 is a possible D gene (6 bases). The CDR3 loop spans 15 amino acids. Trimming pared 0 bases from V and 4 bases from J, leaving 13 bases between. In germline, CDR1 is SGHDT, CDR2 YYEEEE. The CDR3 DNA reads TGTGCCAGCAGCTTGGAGGGGGTGGGGCCAGAGACCCAGTACTTC. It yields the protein CASSLEGVGPETQYF.

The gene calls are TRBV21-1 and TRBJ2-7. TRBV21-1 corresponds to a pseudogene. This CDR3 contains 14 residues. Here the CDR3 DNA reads TGTGCCAGCAGCATTATTAGGCTCCCCTACGAGCAGTACTTC. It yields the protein CASSIIRLPYEQYF.

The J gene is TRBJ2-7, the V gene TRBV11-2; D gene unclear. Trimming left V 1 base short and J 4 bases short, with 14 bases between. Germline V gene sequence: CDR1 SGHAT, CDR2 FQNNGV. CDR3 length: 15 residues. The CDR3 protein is CASSLGTTISYEQYF. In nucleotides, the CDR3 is TGTGCCAGCAGCTTAGGCACTACCATTTCTTACGAGCAGTACTTC.

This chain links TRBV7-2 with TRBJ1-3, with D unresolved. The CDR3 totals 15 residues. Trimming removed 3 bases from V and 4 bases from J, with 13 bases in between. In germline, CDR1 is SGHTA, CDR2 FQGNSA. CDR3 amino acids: CASSFYPPRGNTIYF. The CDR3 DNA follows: TGTGCCAGCAGCTTTTACCCACCCAGGGGAAACACCATATATTTT.

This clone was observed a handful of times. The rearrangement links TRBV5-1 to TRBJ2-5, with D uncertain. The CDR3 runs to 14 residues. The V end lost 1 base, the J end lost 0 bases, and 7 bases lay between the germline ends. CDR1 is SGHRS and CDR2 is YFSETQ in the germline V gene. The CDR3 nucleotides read TGCGCCAGCAGCTTGCTGACATACCAAGAGACCCAGTACTTC. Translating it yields CASSLLTYQETQYF.

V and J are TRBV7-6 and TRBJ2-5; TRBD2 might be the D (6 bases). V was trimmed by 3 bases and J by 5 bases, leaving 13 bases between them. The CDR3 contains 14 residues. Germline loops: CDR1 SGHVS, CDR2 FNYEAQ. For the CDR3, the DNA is TGTGCCAGCAGCTTTGGTTGGGGACTGGAGACCCAGTACTTC. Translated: CASSFGWGLETQYF.

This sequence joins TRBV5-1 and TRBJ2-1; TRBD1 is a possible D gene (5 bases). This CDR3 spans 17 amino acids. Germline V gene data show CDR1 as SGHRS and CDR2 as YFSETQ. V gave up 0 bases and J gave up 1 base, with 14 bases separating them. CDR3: CASSLEARVLSYNEQFF. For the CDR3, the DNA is TGCGCCAGCAGCTTGGAGGCCAGGGTACTGTCCTACAATGAGCAGTTCTTC.

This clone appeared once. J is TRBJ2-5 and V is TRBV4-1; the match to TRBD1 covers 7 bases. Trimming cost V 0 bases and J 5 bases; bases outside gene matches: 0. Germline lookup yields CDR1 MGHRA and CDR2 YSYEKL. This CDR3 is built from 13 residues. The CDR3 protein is CASSQDRGETQYF. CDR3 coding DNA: TGCGCCAGCAGCCAAGACAGGGGGGAGACCCAGTACTTC.

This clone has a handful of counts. The CDR3 nucleotides are TGTGCCAGCAGCGTAGATTGGACAGGGGAGGGTCCCGGGGAGCTGTTTTTT. Its protein product is CASSVDWTGEGPGELFF. This chain joins TRBV9 and TRBJ2-2, with 9 bases aligning to TRBD1. The CDR3 runs to 17 residues. Germline V gene data show CDR1 as SGDLS and CDR2 as YYNGEE. Trimming took 0 bases from V and 6 from J; bases not matched to a gene: 9. The entire variable domain, with the rest obtained from reference TRBV9 and TRBJ2-2, is as follows: DSGVTQTPKHLITATGQRVTLRCSPRSGDLSVYWYQQSLDQGLQFLIQYYNGEERAKGNILERFSAQQFPDLHSELNLSSLELGDSALYFCASSVDWTGEGPGELFFGEGSRLTVL.

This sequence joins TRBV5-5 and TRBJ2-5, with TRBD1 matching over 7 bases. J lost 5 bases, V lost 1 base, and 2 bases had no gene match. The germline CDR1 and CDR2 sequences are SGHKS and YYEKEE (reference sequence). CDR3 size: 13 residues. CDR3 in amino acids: CASSLPGGETQYF. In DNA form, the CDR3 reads TGTGCCAGCAGCTTGCCAGGGGGTGAGACCCAGTACTTC.

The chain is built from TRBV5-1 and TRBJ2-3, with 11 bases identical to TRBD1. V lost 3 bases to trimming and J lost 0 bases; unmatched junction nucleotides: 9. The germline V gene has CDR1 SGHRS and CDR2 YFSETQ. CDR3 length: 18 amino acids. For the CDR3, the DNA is TGCGCCAGCAGCTATGGACAGGGGGCCCATTCTAGCACAGATACGCAGTATTTT. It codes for CASSYGQGAHSSTDTQYF.

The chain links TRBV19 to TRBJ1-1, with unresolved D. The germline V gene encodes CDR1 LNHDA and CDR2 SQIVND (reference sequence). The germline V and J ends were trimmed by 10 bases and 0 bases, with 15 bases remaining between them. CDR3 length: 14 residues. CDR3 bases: TGTGCCACTTTCCCGTGGGGTATGAACACTGAAGCTTTCTTT. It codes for CATFPWGMNTEAFF.

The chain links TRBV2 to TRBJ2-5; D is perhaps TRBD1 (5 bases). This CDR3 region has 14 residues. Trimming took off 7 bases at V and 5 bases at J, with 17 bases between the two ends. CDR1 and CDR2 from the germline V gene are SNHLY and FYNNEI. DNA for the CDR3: TGTGCCAGCATTAGCAGGGTTCCCCCGGAGACCCAGTACTTC. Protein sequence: CASISRVPPETQYF.

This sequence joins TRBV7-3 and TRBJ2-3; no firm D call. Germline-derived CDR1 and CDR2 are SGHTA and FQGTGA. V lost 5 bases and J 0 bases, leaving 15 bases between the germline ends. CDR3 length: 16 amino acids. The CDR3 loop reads CASSPTPAHSTDTQYF. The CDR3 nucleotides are TGTGCCAGCAGCCCTACTCCGGCCCATAGCACAGATACGCAGTATTTT.

The CDR3 reads CASSLDQRTSGSRETQYF. The DNA for the CDR3 is TGTGCCAGCAGCTTAGATCAAAGGACTAGCGGGAGCCGAGAGACCCAGTACTTC. The V and J genes are TRBV11-2 and TRBJ2-5; 13 nucleotides align to TRBD2. The CDR3 has 18 amino acids. Trimming removed 0 bases from V and 4 bases from J; junction bases left unmatched: 8. Germline-derived CDR1 and CDR2 are SGHAT and FQNNGV.

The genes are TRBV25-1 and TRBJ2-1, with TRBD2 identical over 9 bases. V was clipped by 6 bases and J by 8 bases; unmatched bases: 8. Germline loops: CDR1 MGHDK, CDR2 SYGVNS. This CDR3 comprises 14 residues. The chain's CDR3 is CASSVAGAQDEQFF. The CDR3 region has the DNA TGTGCCAGCAGCGTAGCGGGAGCTCAAGATGAGCAGTTCTTC.

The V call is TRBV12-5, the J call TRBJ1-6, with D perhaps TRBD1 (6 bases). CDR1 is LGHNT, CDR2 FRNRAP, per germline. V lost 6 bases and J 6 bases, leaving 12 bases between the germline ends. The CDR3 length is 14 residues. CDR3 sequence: CASGGGQFNSPLHF. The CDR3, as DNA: TGTGCTAGTGGCGGTGGACAGTTTAATTCACCCCTCCACTTT. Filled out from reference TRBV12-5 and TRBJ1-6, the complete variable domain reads DARVTQTPRHKVTEMGQEVTMRCQPILGHNTVFWYRQTMMQGLELLAYFRNRAPLDDSGMPKDRFSAEMPDATLATLKIQPSEPRDSAVYFCASGGGQFNSPLHFGNGTRLTVT.

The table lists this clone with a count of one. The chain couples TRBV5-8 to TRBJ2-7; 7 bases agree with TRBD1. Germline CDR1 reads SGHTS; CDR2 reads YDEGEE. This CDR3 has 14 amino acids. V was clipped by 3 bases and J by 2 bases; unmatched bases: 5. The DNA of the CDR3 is TGTGCCAGCAGCTCAGGACAGGTTACCTACGAGCAGTACTTC. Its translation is CASSSGQVTYEQYF.

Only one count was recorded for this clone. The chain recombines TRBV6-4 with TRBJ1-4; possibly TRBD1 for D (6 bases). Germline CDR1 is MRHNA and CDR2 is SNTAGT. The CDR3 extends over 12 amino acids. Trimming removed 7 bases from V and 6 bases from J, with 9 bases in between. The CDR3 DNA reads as TGTGCCAGCATTGAGGGGGATGAAAAACTGTTTTTT. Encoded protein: CASIEGDEKLFF.

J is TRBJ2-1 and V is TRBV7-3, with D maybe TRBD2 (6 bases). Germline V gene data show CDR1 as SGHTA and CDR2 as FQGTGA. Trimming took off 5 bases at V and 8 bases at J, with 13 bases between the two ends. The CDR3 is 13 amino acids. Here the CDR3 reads CASSLGLGDEQFF. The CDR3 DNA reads TGTGCCAGCAGCCTGGGACTCGGGGATGAGCAGTTCTTC.

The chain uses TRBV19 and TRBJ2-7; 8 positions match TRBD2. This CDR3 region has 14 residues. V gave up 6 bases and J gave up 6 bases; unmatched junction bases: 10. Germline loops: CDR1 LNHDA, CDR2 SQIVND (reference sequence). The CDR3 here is CASSSGLDYSEQYF. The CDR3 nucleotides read TGTGCCAGTAGCTCGGGACTAGATTATTCCGAGCAGTACTTC.

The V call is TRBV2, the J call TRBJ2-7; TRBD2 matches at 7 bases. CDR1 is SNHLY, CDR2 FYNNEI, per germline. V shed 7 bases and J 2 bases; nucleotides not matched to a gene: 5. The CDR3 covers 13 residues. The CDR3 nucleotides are TGTGCCAGCAAAGCTGGGGGGGCCTACGAGCAGTACTTC. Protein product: CASKAGGAYEQYF. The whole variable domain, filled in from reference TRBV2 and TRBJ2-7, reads EPEVTQTPSHQVTQMGQEVILRCVPISNHLYFYWYRQILGQKVEFLVSFYNNEISEKSEIFDDQFSVERPDGSNFTLKIRSTKLEDSAMYFCASKAGGAYEQYFGPGTRLTVT.

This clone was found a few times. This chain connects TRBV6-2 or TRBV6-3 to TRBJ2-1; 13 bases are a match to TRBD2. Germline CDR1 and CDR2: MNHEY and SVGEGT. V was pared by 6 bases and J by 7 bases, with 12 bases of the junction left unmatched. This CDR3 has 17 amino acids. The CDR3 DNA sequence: TGTGCCAGCAGCCACTGGGCAAGACTAGCGGGAGGAAATGAGCAGTTCTTC. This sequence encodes CASSHWARLAGGNEQFF.

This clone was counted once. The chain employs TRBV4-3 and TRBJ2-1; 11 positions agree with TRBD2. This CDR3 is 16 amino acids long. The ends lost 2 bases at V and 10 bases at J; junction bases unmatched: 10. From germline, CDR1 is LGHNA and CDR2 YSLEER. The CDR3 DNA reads TGCGCCAGCAGCCAAAACTTAGCGGGAGGGCCGTCCGAGCAGTTCTTC. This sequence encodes CASSQNLAGGPSEQFF.